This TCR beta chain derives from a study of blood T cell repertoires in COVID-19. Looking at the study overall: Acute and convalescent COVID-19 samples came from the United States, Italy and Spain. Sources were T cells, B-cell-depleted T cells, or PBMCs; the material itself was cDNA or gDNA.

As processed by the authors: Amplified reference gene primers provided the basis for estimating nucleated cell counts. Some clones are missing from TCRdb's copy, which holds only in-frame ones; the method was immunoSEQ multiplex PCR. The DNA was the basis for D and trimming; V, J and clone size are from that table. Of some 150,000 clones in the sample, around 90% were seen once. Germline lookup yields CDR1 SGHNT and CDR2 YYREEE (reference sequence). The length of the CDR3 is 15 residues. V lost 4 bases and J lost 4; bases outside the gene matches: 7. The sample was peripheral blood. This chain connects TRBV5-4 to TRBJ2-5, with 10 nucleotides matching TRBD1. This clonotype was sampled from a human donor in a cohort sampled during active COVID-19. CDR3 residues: CASSPDRGLTETQYF. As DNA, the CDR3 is TGTGCCAGCAGCCCAGACAGGGGGCTGACAGAGACCCAGTACTTC. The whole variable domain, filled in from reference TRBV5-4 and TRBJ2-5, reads ETGVTQSPTHLIKTRGQQVTLRCSSQSGHNTVSWYQQALGQGPQFIFQYYREEENGRGNFPPRFSGLQFPNYSSELNVNALELDDSALYLCASSPDRGLTETQYFGPGTRLLVL.